A selection of T cell receptor beta chains follows, all from one sample in a study of blood T cell repertoires in COVID-19. TCRdb's table, derived via immunoSEQ multiplex PCR, lists solely in-frame clones and lacks some. The table records some 15,000 clones, nearly 90% of them present only once. Material for sequencing was peripheral blood. These receptors came from a human donor in a cohort sampled during active COVID-19. Each CDR3 is given with its conserved first and last residue. Clone size is stated in some rows and not others, as once, few, many or a class when expanded.

v_gene	j_gene	abundance	CDR3aa
TRBV2	TRBJ2-1	.	CASSFTSGAPYNEQFF
TRBV5-1	TRBJ2-3	.	CASSLVPSVAGSTDTQYF
TRBV10-2	TRBJ2-7	.	CASSEYSREQYF
TRBV18	TRBJ1-1	.	CASSQNSGQMNTEAFF
TRBV14	TRBJ2-7	.	CASSQEKRTSGYEQYF
TRBV6-6	TRBJ2-1	.	CASSETSGGAYEQFF
TRBV6-5	TRBJ2-1	.	CASFRRGEQFF
TRBV7-9	TRBJ1-3	.	CASSSGVRSGNTIYF
TRBV6-2/TRBV6-3	TRBJ1-4	.	CASSYTTRLGTVEKLFF
TRBV6-1	TRBJ1-3	.	CASSDPDSRNTIYF
TRBV29-1	TRBJ1-2	.	CSASTGANYGYTF
TRBV7-2	TRBJ2-1	.	CASSFFSGGRNNEQFF
TRBV15	TRBJ1-4	few	CATSSDVGAREKLFF
TRBV19	TRBJ1-2	.	CASLDSSYYGYTF
TRBV19	TRBJ2-5	.	CASTGTGRETQYF
TRBV5-3	TRBJ2-7	.	CARSLWCGTGDCEQYF
TRBV6-4	TRBJ1-6	.	CASSVNTGEDSPLHF
TRBV19	TRBJ2-1	.	CASSWGLSSYNEQFF
TRBV7-9	TRBJ1-1	.	CASSLLGTGSVGTEAFF
TRBV7-2	TRBJ2-2	.	CATMGGAGELFF
TRBV19	TRBJ2-4	few	CASSIGPLGELAKNIQYF
TRBV7-6	TRBJ1-1	.	CASSLGPGGVAFF
TRBV6-1	TRBJ2-7	.	CASSVSSGQGGVSSYEQYF
TRBV13	TRBJ1-1	.	CASSLGRGRATEAFF
TRBV7-6	TRBJ2-5	.	CASSLRLAGTQETQYF
TRBV19	TRBJ2-3	once	CASSMAVADTQYF
TRBV11-3	TRBJ2-7	.	CASNYGGWSLGSYEQYF
TRBV7-3	TRBJ2-7	.	CASSLDGGNQYEQYF
TRBV25-1	TRBJ2-7	.	CASSERSRRQSYEQYF
TRBV10-3	TRBJ2-7	.	CAISARDRGRDEQYF
TRBV2	TRBJ1-1	.	CASSGRGGLSTEAFF
TRBV6-6	TRBJ2-2	.	CASSETSGGAGGELFF
TRBV6-6	TRBJ2-7	.	CASRTTSGGMWEQYF
TRBV7-9	TRBJ2-7	.	CASSSSGAPYEQYF
TRBV14	TRBJ2-2	.	CASSRGTNTGELFF
TRBV2	TRBJ2-6	.	CASTPGQGLTGANVLTF
TRBV29-1	TRBJ2-3	once	CSVGFKGRDTQYF
TRBV13	TRBJ1-2	.	CASRGQGGHYGYTF
TRBV7-3	TRBJ2-1	.	CASSLTLNTNNEQFF
TRBV7-2	TRBJ1-4	.	CASRPDSLNEKLFF
TRBV5-4	TRBJ2-1	.	CASSLGGPSGFNEQFF
TRBV27	TRBJ1-2	once	CASSSALTGGSNGYTF
TRBV2	TRBJ2-5	.	CASSSTHQETQYF
TRBV7-3	TRBJ1-5	.	CASSLTGGQPQHF
TRBV6-4	TRBJ2-2	.	CASSPAQGSNTGELFF
TRBV5-4	TRBJ2-7	.	CASSWDRGGEQYF
TRBV13	TRBJ1-1	.	CASSFLDRVNTEAFF
TRBV6-5	TRBJ1-1	.	CASSHRDGTEAFF
TRBV6-5	TRBJ1-1	.	CASRATVNTEAFF
TRBV6-5	TRBJ2-7	.	CASRPGGAYEQYF
TRBV19	TRBJ1-4	.	CASSPHRILTNEKLFF
TRBV19	TRBJ2-5	.	CASSQGAEETQYF
TRBV5-4	TRBJ2-3	.	CASSLELRTDTQYF
TRBV6-5	TRBJ1-2	.	CASSYSRAGGGYTF